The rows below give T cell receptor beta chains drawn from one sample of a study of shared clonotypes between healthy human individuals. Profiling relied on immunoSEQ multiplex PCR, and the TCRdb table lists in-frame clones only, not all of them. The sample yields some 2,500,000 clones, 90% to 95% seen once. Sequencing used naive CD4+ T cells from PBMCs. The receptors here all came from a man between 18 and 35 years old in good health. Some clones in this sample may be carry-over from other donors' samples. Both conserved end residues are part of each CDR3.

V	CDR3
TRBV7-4	CASSLAAGRPEHSNQPQHF
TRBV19	CASSTRPQRNTIYF
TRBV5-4	CASRVARPVDEQFF
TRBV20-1	CSATITDTQYF
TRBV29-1	CSWGTSSYNEQFF
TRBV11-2	CASSLRSSYTDTQYF
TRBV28	CAIQGRDTQYF
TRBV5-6	CASSLELAGYNEQFF
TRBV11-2	CASSFGRTSTDTQYF
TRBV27	CASRGTFLNQPQHF
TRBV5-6	CASSLTRGETQYF
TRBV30	CAWSAGQKFRGGNIQYF
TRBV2	CASSRSNQPQHF
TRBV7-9	CASSLRGSNQPQHF
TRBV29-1	CSVEGPGTGELFF
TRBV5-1	CASSEPGGTQYF
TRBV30	CAWSVRGSGPPSYNEQFF
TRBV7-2	CASSLVASGRGSDTQYF
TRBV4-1	CASSQDGPTNGYTF
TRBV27	CASRMPGQAGGYTF
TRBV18	CATGGSVYEQYF
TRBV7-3	CASSFSTGNEQYF
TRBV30	CAWEGSGNQPQHF
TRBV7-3	CASSLELAVNTGELFF
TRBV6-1	CASSETRKGADTQYF
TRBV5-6	CASSLRTGVHNEQFF
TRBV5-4	CASSLASGAADTQYF
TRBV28	CASTEGVQYEKLFF
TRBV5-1	CASSLTRGRAGETQYF
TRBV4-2	CASSSGEGRTQYF
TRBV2	CASSQGPGRRDNSNQPQHF
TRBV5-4	CASSFGGSHNEQYF
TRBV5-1	CASGGAGVTYNEQFF
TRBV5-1	CASSLVAGAFYNEQFF
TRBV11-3	CASSPRDRLEAFF
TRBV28	CASSLDALGSEKLFF
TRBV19	CASSRDRANQPQHF